The 17 T cell receptor beta chains listed next were all sequenced from one sample in a study of T cell responses to AZD1222 COVID-19 vaccine. Only in-frame clones appear in the TCRdb table, and some are missing; sequencing was by immunoSEQ multiplex PCR. The sample carries 120,000 or so clones, over 70% recorded once. This specimen was peripheral blood, taken on day 0 of AZD1222 vaccination. These receptors originate from an adult in good health.

The chain links TRBV4-3 to TRBJ2-5; 14 positions match TRBD2. CDR3 length equals 16 residues. Germline V gives CDR1 LGHNA, CDR2 YSLEER. V lost 4 bases, J lost 5 bases, and 6 bases stayed unmatched. The CDR3: CASSRGTSGGGETQYF. CDR3 bases: TGCGCCAGCAGCCGAGGGACTAGCGGGGGCGGGGAGACCCAGTACTTC.

The J gene is TRBJ2-7, the V gene TRBV27, with a weak D call TRBD1 (6 bases). Per the germline V gene, CDR1 is MNHEY and CDR2 is SMNVEV (reference sequence). V dropped 5 bases and J dropped 4 bases, with 18 bases sitting between them. This CDR3 spans 15 amino acids. CDR3 sequence reads: CASSRHSPQGYEQYF. In DNA, the CDR3 is TGTGCCAGCAGTCGCCATAGTCCACAGGGTTACGAGCAGTACTTC.

The chain combines TRBV25-1 with TRBJ1-6; D is ambiguous. The germline V gene encodes CDR1 MGHDK and CDR2 SYGVNS. The CDR3 covers 15 residues. Trimming stripped 2 bases from V and 1 base from J, with 6 bases between. CDR3 loop: CASSEGISYNSPLHF. The CDR3 DNA reads as TGTGCCAGCAGTGAAGGGATATCCTATAATTCACCCCTCCACTTT.

The chain is built from TRBV5-4 and TRBJ1-1; D is unresolved. From germline, CDR1 is SGHNT and CDR2 YYREEE (reference sequence). The CDR3 is 15 residues long. V was pared by 4 bases and J by 1 base, with 14 bases between. The CDR3 is CASSLSAGKNTEAFF. The CDR3 DNA follows: TGTGCCAGCAGCCTCTCGGCAGGAAAGAACACTGAAGCTTTCTTT.

The V and J genes are TRBV7-9 and TRBJ1-1, with unresolved D. This CDR3 has 11 residues. Germline loops: CDR1 SEHNR, CDR2 FQNEAQ (reference sequence). The V end was cut by 1 base, the J end by 14 bases, with 11 bases between. CDR3 DNA: TGTGCCAGCAGCTTAGTGCAGAACGGCTTCTTT. Its translation: CASSLVQNGFF.

The chain has TRBV19 and TRBJ1-1; no clear D. Germline CDR1 and CDR2: LNHDA and SQIVND (reference sequence). The V end lost 7 bases, the J end lost 0 bases, and 12 bases lay between the germline ends. This CDR3 has 14 amino acids. CDR3 sequence: CASTVLGVNTEAFF. In DNA form, the CDR3 reads TGTGCCAGTACCGTCCTTGGGGTGAACACTGAAGCTTTCTTT. Together with reference TRBV19 and TRBJ1-1, the CDR3 gives the full variable domain: DGGITQSPKYLFRKEGQNVTLSCEQNLNHDAMYWYRQDPGQGLRLIYYSQIVNDFQKGDIAEGYSVSREKKESFPLTVTSAQKNPTAFYLCASTVLGVNTEAFFGQGTRLTVV.

The chain has TRBV27 and TRBJ1-5; tentatively, D is TRBD1 (5 bases). The CDR3 extends over 16 amino acids. Germline V gene data show CDR1 as MNHEY and CDR2 as SMNVEV (reference sequence). V gave up 0 bases and J gave up 0 bases, with 9 bases separating them. In DNA form, the CDR3 reads TGTGCCAGCAGTTTATCACAAGGGGATAGCAATCAGCCCCAGCATTTT. This sequence encodes CASSLSQGDSNQPQHF.

The rearrangement joins TRBV28 to TRBJ1-1; D may be TRBD1 (5 bases). Deletions cut 6 bases from V and 0 bases from J, with 17 bases between. This CDR3 spans 16 amino acids. Germline V gives CDR1 MDHEN, CDR2 SYDVKM. In nucleotides, the CDR3 is TGTGCCAGCAGACCCCCAGGACAAGGACTGAACACTGAAGCTTTCTTT. Translating gives CASRPPGQGLNTEAFF.

V and J are TRBV11-3 and TRBJ1-1, with D uncertain. The CDR3 spans 19 residues. V was trimmed by 1 base and J by 3 bases, leaving 24 bases between them. Germline V gives CDR1 SGHNT, CDR2 YENEEA. CDR3 nucleotide sequence: TGTGCCAGCAGCTTAGGGCTTGTCACCTCTTCCGGAAGGGACACTGAAGCTTTCTTT. This codes for CASSLGLVTSSGRDTEAFF.

The V gene is TRBV4-1, the J gene TRBJ2-7; D unclear. Germline V gene lookup returns CDR1 MGHRA and CDR2 YSYEKL. This CDR3 region has 13 residues. V lost 1 base and J 3 bases, leaving 7 bases between the germline ends. CDR3 DNA: TGCGCCAGCAGCCAAGTTGGCTACTACGAGCAGTACTTC. Translating it yields CASSQVGYYEQYF.

The chain couples TRBV2 to TRBJ1-1; D remains unclear. Germline lookup yields CDR1 SNHLY and CDR2 FYNNEI. V was clipped by 5 bases and J by 1 base, with 17 bases between them. The CDR3 is 16 amino acids. CDR3 sequence: CASSYTPTIKNTEAFF. The CDR3 DNA follows: TGTGCCAGCAGTTACACCCCTACAATCAAGAACACTGAAGCTTTCTTT.

The CDR3 bases are TGTGCCAGCAGCCAAGAGGGGACTAGCGGCCCTGAGCAGTTCTTC. Translating it yields CASSQEGTSGPEQFF. The chain uses TRBV3-1 (or the pseudogene TRBV3-2) and TRBJ2-1; the match to TRBD2 covers 11 bases. This CDR3 spans 15 amino acids. Unmatched junction bases numbered 4, after V lost 0 bases and J lost 9 bases. From germline, CDR1 is LGHDT and CDR2 YNNKEL (reference sequence).

This chain joins TRBV3-1 (or the pseudogene TRBV3-2) and TRBJ2-1; 7 bases are a match to TRBD2. V lost 1 base to trimming and J lost 6 bases; unmatched junction nucleotides: 12. There are 17 residues in the CDR3. Germline CDR1 is LGHDT and CDR2 is YNNKEL (reference sequence). This CDR3 is CASSQGGGVAGSNEQFF. CDR3 DNA sequence: TGTGCCAGCAGCCAAGGAGGTGGGGTAGCGGGTAGCAATGAGCAGTTCTTC.

The chain employs TRBV28 and TRBJ1-5; D is unclear. Germline V lookup: CDR1 MDHEN, CDR2 SYDVKM. The germline V and J ends were trimmed by 6 bases and 6 bases, with 12 bases remaining between them. This CDR3 comprises 13 residues. CDR3 region: CASSPQGRQPQHF. CDR3 nucleotide sequence: TGTGCCAGCAGCCCGCAAGGGCGTCAGCCCCAGCATTTT.

The CDR3 protein is CASPDSYEQYF. The CDR3 nucleotides are TGCGCCAGCCCAGACTCCTACGAGCAGTACTTC. The chain carries TRBV10-1 and TRBJ2-7; the D is unclear. The ends were cut back, 8 bases at V and 0 bases at J, with 5 bases in the middle. Germline CDR1 and CDR2: WNHNN and SYGVQD (reference sequence). The length of the CDR3 is 11 residues.

The chain combines TRBV6-5 with TRBJ2-3; 8 bases are shared with TRBD2. V trimming: 6 bases; J trimming: 4 bases; junction bases outside the gene matches: 6. From germline, CDR1 is MNHEY and CDR2 SVGAGI. CDR3 length equals 14 residues. CDR3 protein: CASSLGGASDTQYF. In DNA form, the CDR3 reads TGTGCCAGCAGCCTCGGGGGGGCGTCAGATACGCAGTATTTT.

The chain couples TRBV5-1 to TRBJ1-1, with D possibly matching TRBD1 (6 bases). Trimming took 2 bases from V and 10 from J, leaving 21 bases between them. This CDR3 has 15 amino acids. Germline V gene sequence: CDR1 SGHRS, CDR2 YFSETQ. In DNA form, the CDR3 reads TGCGCCAGCAGCTTCGAGGGCAGGGGTCTTCTCGTAGCTTTCTTT. Amino acids: CASSFEGRGLLVAFF.